One sample yielded the 5 T cell receptor beta chains listed below, sequenced in a study of blood T cell repertoires in COVID-19. Here immunoSEQ multiplex PCR was the method, and the copy in TCRdb shows in-frame clones only, minus some. The data show some 20,000 clones, just over 85% seen once. Sequenced sample: peripheral blood. All receptors derive from a middle-aged man with active COVID-19.

The chain employs TRBV3-1 (or the pseudogene TRBV3-2) and TRBJ1-1; 7 bases are shared with TRBD1. Per the germline V gene, CDR1 is LGHDT and CDR2 is YNNKEL (reference sequence). This CDR3 spans 14 amino acids. Trimming took 6 bases from V and 3 from J; bases not matched to a gene: 7. In DNA form, the CDR3 reads TGTGCCAGCAGAAGACAGGGTTGGGACACTGAAGCTTTCTTT. Encoded protein: CASRRQGWDTEAFF.

This clone was observed a handful of times. V is TRBV3-1 (or the pseudogene TRBV3-2) and J is TRBJ1-3, with D possibly matching TRBD1 (5 bases). The V and J ends lost 1 base and 0 bases respectively, with 10 bases between them. Germline V gene lookup returns CDR1 LGHDT and CDR2 YNNKEL (reference sequence). CDR3 length equals 16 residues. The CDR3 is CASSQGQTPSGNTIYF. The DNA of the CDR3 is TGTGCCAGCAGCCAAGGACAGACACCCTCTGGAAACACCATATATTTT.

The chain employs TRBV18 and TRBJ2-1; TRBD1 matches at 7 bases. CDR1 and CDR2 from the germline V gene are KGHSH and LQKENI. This CDR3 is 16 amino acids long. V was pared by 4 bases and J by 5 bases, with 11 bases of the junction left unmatched. CDR3 protein: CASSQIMGQSHNEQFF. In DNA, the CDR3 is TGTGCCAGCTCACAAATTATGGGACAGAGCCACAATGAGCAGTTCTTC. The whole variable domain, remainder taken from reference TRBV18 and TRBJ2-1, is NAGVMQNPRHLVRRRGQEARLRCSPMKGHSHVYWYRQLPEEGLKFMVYLQKENIIDESGMPKERFSAEFPKEGPSILRIQQVVRGDSAAYFCASSQIMGQSHNEQFFGPGTRLTVL.

This chain links TRBV9 with TRBJ2-5; D gene ambiguous. Germline V gene data show CDR1 as SGDLS and CDR2 as YYNGEE. V dropped 0 bases and J dropped 2 bases, with 8 bases sitting between them. The CDR3 length is 14 residues. As DNA, the CDR3 is TGTGCCAGCAGCGTAGTTGTCCAGCAAGAGACCCAGTACTTC. Its protein product is CASSVVVQQETQYF. Drawing the rest from reference TRBV9 and TRBJ2-5, the complete variable domain is DSGVTQTPKHLITATGQRVTLRCSPRSGDLSVYWYQQSLDQGLQFLIQYYNGEERAKGNILERFSAQQFPDLHSELNLSSLELGDSALYFCASSVVVQQETQYFGPGTRLLVL.

V usage is TRBV11-2 and J usage is TRBJ1-1, with 11 bases matching TRBD1. With V trimmed by 6 bases and J by 4 bases, 7 bases remained unmatched. Germline V gene data show CDR1 as SGHAT and CDR2 as FQNNGV. The CDR3 is 15 residues long. As DNA, the CDR3 is TGTGCCAGCAGTCCCGGGACAGGGGGGGGCACTGAAGCTTTCTTT. This translates into CASSPGTGGGTEAFF.